The present T cell receptor beta chain was sequenced within a study of T cells expressing NK-cell markers. As the method of synthesis, 5'RACE template switching with UMIs yielded TCR beta cDNA. TCRdb reprocessed the 5' RACE reads and stores each CDR3 protein as one record, lacking DNA. The sample table sets out around 380,000 distinct CDR3 sequences. Input material: blood T cells: a sorted CD56 or NKG2C T cell subset, CD4+ or CD8+ T cells, or bulk PBMC T cells (not recorded which). The TCR originated in a woman aged 45-65 years in good health.

CDR3 residues: CASSPRLHTQYF. The chain uses TRBV3-1 and TRBJ2-3; TCRdb outputs TRBD2, but without DNA this stays unchecked. The CDR3 runs to 12 residues. Germline V gives CDR1 LGHDT, CDR2 YNNKEL (reference sequence).